This TCR beta chain was captured by sequencing in a study of tumor-infiltrating lymphocytes in primary liver carcinoma. Overall study results and limits: The study found a significantly higher top-250-clone fraction in tumors than in blood (p = 0.039). Appearing in all five tumor regions was true of only about 7.5-25% of top clones. Between tumor regions, pairs overlapped more than tumor-adjacent and tumor-blood pairs did.

About this clonotype: Its antigen is unidentified. Relative to the germline gene, one junction end is altered; a read error may explain this.

Total RNA (around 0.45 ug) served as template for TCR beta cDNA synthesis primed by a constant-region primer. Three-round nested multiplex PCR performed with slightly modified ARM-PCR produced the TCR beta libraries. Two initial PCR rounds of around 10 cycles each paired TRBV1-TRBV30 forward primers with a C-beta reverse primer. From the multiplex PCR reads, TCRdb called clonotypes with MiXCR, one entry per CDR3 protein. The table has 50,000 to 70,000 distinct CDR3 sequences, less than 75% seen once. The CDR3 consists of 17 residues. Germline CDR1 and CDR2: MNHEY and SVGAGI. Between 20 and 30 mg of unsorted bulk tissue served as the source from which RNA and DNA were co-extracted.

The genes are TRBV6-5 and TRBJ2-1; TRBD2 agrees at 9 bases. Sequenced material: liver tumor tissue from sampling region 2. Subset reported: tumor region T2, inferior pole. The origin of this receptor is a man aged 35-49 years with primary liver carcinoma and hepatitis B virus infection. The CDR3 nucleotides are TGTTCCAGCAGTTACTCGGGTAGCGGGAGTCAAGTTATGACCCAGTTCTTC. Translation gives CSSSYSGSGSQVMTQFF.